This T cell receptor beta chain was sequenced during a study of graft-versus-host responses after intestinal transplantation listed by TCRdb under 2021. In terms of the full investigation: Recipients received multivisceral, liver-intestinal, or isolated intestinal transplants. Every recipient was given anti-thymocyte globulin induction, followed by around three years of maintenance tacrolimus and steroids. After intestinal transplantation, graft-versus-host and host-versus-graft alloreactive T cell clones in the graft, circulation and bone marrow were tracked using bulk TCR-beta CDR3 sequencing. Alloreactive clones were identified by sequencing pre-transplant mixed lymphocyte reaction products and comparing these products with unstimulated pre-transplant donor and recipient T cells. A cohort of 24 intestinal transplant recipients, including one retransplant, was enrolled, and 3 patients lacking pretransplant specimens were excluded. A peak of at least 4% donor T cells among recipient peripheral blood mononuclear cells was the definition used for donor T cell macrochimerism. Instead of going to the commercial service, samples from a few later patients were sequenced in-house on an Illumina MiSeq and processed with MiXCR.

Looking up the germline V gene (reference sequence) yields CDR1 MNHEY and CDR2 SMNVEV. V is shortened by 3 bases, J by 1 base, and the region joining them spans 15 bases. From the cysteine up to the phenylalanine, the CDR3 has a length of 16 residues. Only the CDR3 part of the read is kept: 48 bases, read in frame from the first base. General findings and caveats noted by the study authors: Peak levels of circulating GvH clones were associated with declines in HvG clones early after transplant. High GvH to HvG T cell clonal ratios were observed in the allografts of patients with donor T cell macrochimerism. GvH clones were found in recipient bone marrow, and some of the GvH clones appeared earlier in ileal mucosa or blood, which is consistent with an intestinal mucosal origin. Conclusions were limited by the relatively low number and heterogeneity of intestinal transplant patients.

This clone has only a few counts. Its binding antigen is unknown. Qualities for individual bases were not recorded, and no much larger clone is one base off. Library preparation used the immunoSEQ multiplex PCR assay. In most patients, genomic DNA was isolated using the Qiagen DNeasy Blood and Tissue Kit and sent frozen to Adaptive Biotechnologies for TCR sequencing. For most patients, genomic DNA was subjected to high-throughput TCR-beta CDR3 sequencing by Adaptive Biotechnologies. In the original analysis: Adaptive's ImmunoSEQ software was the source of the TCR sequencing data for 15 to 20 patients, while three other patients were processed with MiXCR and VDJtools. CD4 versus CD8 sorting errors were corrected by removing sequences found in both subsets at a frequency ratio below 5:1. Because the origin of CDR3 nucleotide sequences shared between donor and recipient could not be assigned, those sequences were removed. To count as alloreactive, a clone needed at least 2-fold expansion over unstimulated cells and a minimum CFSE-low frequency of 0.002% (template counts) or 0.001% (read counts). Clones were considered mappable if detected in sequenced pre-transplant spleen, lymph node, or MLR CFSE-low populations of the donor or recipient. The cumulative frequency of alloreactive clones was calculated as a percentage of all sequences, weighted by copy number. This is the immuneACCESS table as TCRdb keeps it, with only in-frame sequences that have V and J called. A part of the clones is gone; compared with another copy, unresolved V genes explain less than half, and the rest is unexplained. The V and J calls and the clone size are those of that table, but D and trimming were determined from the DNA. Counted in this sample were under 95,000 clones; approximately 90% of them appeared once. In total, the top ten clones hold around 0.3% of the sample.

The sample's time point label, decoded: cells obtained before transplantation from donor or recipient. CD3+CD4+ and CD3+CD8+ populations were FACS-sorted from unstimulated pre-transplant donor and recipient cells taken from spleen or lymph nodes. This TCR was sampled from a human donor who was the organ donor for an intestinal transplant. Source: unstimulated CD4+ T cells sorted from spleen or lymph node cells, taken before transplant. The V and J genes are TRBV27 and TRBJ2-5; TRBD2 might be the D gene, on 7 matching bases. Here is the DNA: TGTGCCAGCAGTTTGGCCTGGCGGGGGCCCCAAGAGACCCAGTACTTC. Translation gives CASSLAWRGPQETQYF.